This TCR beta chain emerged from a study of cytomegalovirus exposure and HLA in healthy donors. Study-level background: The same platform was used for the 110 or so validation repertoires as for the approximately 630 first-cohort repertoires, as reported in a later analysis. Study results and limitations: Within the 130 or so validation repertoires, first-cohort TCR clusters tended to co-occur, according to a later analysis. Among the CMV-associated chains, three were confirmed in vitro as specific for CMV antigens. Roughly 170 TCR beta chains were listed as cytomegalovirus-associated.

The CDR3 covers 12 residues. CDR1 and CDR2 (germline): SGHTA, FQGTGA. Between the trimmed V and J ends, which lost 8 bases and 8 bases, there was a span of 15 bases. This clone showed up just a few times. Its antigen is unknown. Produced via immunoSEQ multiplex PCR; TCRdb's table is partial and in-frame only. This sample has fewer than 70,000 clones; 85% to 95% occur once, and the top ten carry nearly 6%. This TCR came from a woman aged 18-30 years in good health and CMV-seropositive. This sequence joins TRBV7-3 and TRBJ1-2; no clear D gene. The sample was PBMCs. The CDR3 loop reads CASSPRLAGYTF. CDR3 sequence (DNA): TGTGCCAGCTCCCCTAGGCTTGCGGGCTACACCTTC.